The clone carrying this T cell receptor beta chain was counted ten times or more. What it binds is unknown. The study, taken as a whole, reports: Tumor memory CD4+ T cell TCR gene usage clustered with blood and lymph node memory CD4+ cells and lymph node naive CD4+ cells.

The ends were cut back, 1 base at V and 0 bases at J, with 13 bases in the middle. The CDR3 spans 17 residues. In germline, CDR1 is MGHRA, CDR2 YSYEKL. TCRdb used MiXCR to reprocess the 5' RACE reads, holding one entry per CDR3 protein. Among roughly 69,000 distinct CDR3 sequences listed, approximately 22% were seen once. The TCR comes from a female donor with breast cancer. Sequencing was done on a sample of memory CD4+ T cells sorted from a lymph node. The subset denotes: memory CD4+ T cells, CD4+CD45RO+CD25-. J is TRBJ1-5 and V is TRBV4-1; D may be TRBD1 (5 bases). The CDR3 nucleotides read TGCGCCAGCAGCCAAGCTGGCAGGGCCGATAGCAATCAGCCCCAGCATTTT. Its protein is CASSQAGRADSNQPQHF.